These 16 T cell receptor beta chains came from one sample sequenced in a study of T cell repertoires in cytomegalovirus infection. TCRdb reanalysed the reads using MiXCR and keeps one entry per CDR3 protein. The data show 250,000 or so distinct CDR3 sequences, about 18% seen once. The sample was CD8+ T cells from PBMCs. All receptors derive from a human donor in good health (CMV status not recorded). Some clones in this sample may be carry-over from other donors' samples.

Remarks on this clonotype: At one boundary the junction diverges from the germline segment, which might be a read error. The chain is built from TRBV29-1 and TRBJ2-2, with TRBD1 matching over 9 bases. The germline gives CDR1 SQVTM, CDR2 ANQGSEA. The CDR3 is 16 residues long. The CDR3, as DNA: TGCAGCGTTGAAGACCCCGGACAGGGGTACACCGGGGAGCCGTTTTTT. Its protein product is CSVEDPGQGYTGEPFF.

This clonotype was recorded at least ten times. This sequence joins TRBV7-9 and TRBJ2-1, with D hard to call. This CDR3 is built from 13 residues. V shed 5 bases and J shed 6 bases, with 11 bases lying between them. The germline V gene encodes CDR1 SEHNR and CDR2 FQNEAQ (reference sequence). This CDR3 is CASSDGRLNEQFF. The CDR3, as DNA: TGTGCCAGCAGCGACGGACGGCTCAATGAGCAGTTCTTC.

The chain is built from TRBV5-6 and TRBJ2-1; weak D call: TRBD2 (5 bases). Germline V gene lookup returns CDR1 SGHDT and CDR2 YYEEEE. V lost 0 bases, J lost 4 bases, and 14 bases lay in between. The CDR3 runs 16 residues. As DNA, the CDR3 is TGTGCCAGCAGCTTGGCCGCGGGTAAGGGTTACAATGAGCAGTTCTTC. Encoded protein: CASSLAAGKGYNEQFF.

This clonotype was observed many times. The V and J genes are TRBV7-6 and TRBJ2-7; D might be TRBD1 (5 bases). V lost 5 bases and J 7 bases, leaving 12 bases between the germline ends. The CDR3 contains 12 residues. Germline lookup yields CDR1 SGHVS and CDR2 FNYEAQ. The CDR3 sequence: CASSNLRGEQYF. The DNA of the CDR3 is TGTGCCAGCAGCAACCTAAGGGGTGAGCAGTACTTC.

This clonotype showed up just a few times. This chain's CDR3 is CASSPWGTQDEQFF. Written as DNA, the CDR3 is TGTGCCAGCAGCCCCTGGGGCACACAGGATGAGCAGTTCTTC. V is TRBV5-4 and J is TRBJ2-1, with D possibly being TRBD1 (5 bases). V lost 4 bases, J lost 8 bases, and 16 bases lay in between. Germline CDR1 reads SGHNT; CDR2 reads YYREEE (reference sequence). This CDR3 has 14 amino acids.

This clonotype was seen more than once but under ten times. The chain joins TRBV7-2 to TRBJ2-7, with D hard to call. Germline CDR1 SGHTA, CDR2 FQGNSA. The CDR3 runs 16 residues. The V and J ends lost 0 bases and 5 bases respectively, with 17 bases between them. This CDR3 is CASSLAFVIPGDEQYF. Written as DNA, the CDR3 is TGTGCCAGCAGCTTAGCATTCGTCATCCCAGGCGACGAGCAGTACTTC.

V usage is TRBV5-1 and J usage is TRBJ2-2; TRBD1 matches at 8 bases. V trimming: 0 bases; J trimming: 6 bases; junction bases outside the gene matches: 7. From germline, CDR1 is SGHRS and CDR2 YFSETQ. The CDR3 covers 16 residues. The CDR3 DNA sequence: TGCGCCAGCAGCTTGGAGACAGGGGCCTCACCCGGGGAGCTGTTTTTT. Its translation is CASSLETGASPGELFF.

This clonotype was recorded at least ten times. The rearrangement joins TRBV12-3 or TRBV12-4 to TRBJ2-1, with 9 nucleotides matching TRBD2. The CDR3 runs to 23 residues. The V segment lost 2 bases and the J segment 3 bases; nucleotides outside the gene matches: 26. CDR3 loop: CASSLFRRGGLRTYNEDYNEQFF. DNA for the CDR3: TGTGCCAGCAGTTTATTTCGGCGGGGGGGCCTCCGCACCTACAATGAGGACTACAATGAGCAGTTCTTC.

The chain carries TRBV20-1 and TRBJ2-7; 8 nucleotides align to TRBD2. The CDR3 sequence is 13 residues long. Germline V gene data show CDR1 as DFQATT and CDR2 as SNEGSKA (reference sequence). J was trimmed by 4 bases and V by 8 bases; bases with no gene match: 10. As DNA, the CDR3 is TGCAGTATCGGGACTAGGGTAAGGTACGAGCAGTACTTC. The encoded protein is CSIGTRVRYEQYF.

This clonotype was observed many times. CDR3 nucleotide sequence: TGTGCCAGCAGTCCGACAGGGGGCATAATTCTGAGCACAGATACGCAGTATTTT. It codes for CASSPTGGIILSTDTQYF. The V call is TRBV12-3 or TRBV12-4, the J call TRBJ2-3; 10 positions agree with TRBD1. The V segment lost 5 bases and the J segment 0 bases; nucleotides outside the gene matches: 11. The CDR3 length is 18 residues.

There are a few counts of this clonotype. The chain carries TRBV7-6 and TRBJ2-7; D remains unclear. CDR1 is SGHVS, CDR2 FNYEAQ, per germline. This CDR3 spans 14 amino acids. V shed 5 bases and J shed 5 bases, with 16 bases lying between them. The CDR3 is CASSPGAATNEQYF. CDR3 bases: TGTGCCAGCAGCCCGGGCGCGGCAACCAACGAGCAGTACTTC.

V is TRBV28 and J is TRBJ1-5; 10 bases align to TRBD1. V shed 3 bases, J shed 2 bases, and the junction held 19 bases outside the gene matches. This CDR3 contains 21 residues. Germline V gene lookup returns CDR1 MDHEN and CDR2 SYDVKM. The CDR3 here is CASSLTYSETGGSRGNQPQHF. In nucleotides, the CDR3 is TGTGCCAGCAGTTTGACCTATTCGGAGACAGGGGGCTCTAGGGGCAATCAGCCCCAGCATTTT.

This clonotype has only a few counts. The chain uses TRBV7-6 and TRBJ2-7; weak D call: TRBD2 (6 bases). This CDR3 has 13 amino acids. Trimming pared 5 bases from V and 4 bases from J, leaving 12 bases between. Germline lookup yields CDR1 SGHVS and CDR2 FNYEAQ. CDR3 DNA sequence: TGTGCCAGCAGCGGAGGGCATGTTTACGAGCAGTACTTC. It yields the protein CASSGGHVYEQYF.

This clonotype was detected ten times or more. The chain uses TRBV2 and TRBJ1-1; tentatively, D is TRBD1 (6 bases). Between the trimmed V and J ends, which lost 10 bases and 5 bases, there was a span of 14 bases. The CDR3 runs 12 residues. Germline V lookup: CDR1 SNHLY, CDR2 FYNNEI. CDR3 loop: CAIQQGRTEAFF. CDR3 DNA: TGTGCCATTCAACAGGGTCGGACTGAAGCTTTCTTT.

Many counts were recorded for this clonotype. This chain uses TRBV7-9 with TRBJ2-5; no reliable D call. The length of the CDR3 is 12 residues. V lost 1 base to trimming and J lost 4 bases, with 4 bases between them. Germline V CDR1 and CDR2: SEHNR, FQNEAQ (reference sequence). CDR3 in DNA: TGTGCCAGCAGCTTAGAGTCAGAGACCCAGTACTTC. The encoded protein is CASSLESETQYF.

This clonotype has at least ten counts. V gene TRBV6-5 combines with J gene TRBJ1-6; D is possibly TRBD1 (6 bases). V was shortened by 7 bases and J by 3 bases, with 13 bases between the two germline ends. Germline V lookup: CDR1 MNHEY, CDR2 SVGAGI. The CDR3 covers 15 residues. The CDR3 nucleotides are TGTGCCAGCACTACGGGACACCTCTATAATTCACCCCTCCACTTT. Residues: CASTTGHLYNSPLHF.